This T cell receptor (beta chain) stems from a study of OX40 agonist ivuxolimab in advanced cancers. Study observations and caveats: More expanded clones were seen, on average, in CD8+ T cells than in CD4+.

The CDR3 contains 13 residues. Trimming stripped 4 bases from V and 9 bases from J, with 10 bases between. The germline CDR1 and CDR2 sequences are SGHAT and FQNNGV. This clone was counted a few times. Its target is unknown. The protocol was immunoSEQ multiplex PCR, while the TCRdb copy is restricted to in-frame clones and leaves out a portion. The repertoire holds about 94,000 clones, with around 90% as singletons. The sample in question was CD4+ or CD8+ T cells sorted from blood, obtained in a trial of the OX40 agonist ivuxolimab. The chain is built from TRBV11-2 and TRBJ1-6; D is uncertain. The receptor comes from an adult with an advanced solid tumor such as melanoma, head and neck, liver or kidney cancer. CDR3 in DNA: TGTGCCAGCAGCTCGAACCCCTCTTCACCCCTCCACTTT. As protein: CASSSNPSSPLHF.